These T cell receptor beta chains were read from a single sample in a study of CD8 T cells in ankylosing spondylitis. Each CDR3 protein gets one entry after TCRdb re-called the 5' RACE reads with MiXCR. The sample shows some 200,000 distinct CDR3 sequences, 15% to 20% of them seen only once. The source material was blood, either unsorted or a sorted T cell fraction (not recorded which). These receptors came from a male donor under 30 with ankylosing spondylitis or in good health (not recorded which). The CDR3 runs from the conserved cysteine through the conserved F or W. The order of the fields is CDR3 DNA, CDR3 protein, J gene, clone size, D gene, V gene. A D gene is named only where the DNA matches it firmly. Only part of the rows carry a size: once, few, many, or a class if the clone is expanded.

CDR3 DNA: TGTGCCAGCAGCTTGGATGCAGGGGTAGGTAATCAGCCCCAGCATTTT
CDR3 protein: CASSLDAGVGNQPQHF
J gene: TRBJ1-5
clone size: many
D gene: NA
V gene: TRBV5-8

CDR3 DNA: TGTGCCAGCAGTCCCCGGAGGGACTACCACGAGCAGTACTTC
CDR3 protein: CASSPRRDYHEQYF
J gene: TRBJ2-7
clone size: NA
D gene: TRBD2
V gene: TRBV27

CDR3 DNA: TGCAGTGCTGAGTCCGGCCTTGAGCAGTTCTTC
CDR3 protein: CSAESGLEQFF
J gene: TRBJ2-1
clone size: NA
D gene: NA
V gene: TRBV20-1

CDR3 DNA: TGTGCCAGCATCTCAATCCAAAACACCATATATTTT
CDR3 protein: CASISIQNTIYF
J gene: TRBJ1-3
clone size: many
D gene: NA
V gene: TRBV12-3/TRBV12-4

CDR3 DNA: TGTGCCAGCAGCTTGGGCAGGGGCCCTGAAGCTTTCTTT
CDR3 protein: CASSLGRGPEAFF
J gene: TRBJ1-1
clone size: many
D gene: NA
V gene: TRBV7-9

CDR3 DNA: TGTGCCAGCTCACCACCGGGACAGGGAGCCAAAAACATTCAGTACTTC
CDR3 protein: CASSPPGQGAKNIQYF
J gene: TRBJ2-4
clone size: many
D gene: TRBD1
V gene: TRBV18

CDR3 DNA: TGTGCTGGAGCGGGCTCCTACGAGCAGTACTTC
CDR3 protein: CAGAGSYEQYF
J gene: TRBJ2-7
clone size: many
D gene: NA
V gene: TRBV30

CDR3 DNA: TGTGCCAGCAGTGAGGGGACAGCCTACGAGCAGTACTTC
CDR3 protein: CASSEGTAYEQYF
J gene: TRBJ2-7
clone size: many
D gene: TRBD1
V gene: TRBV2

CDR3 DNA: TGTGCCAGCAGCTTATGGGCGGGTGGGGACTATGAGCAGTTCTTC
CDR3 protein: CASSLWAGGDYEQFF
J gene: TRBJ2-1
clone size: many
D gene: NA
V gene: TRBV7-3

CDR3 DNA: TGCAGTGCTAGGAGGAGGGAGGCCTCCTACGAGCAGTACTTC
CDR3 protein: CSARRREASYEQYF
J gene: TRBJ2-7
clone size: NA
D gene: NA
V gene: TRBV20-1

CDR3 DNA: TGTGCCATCAGATATAGCGGAGACCCTACTGGGGAGCAGTACTTC
CDR3 protein: CAIRYSGDPTGEQYF
J gene: TRBJ2-7
clone size: many
D gene: NA
V gene: TRBV10-3

CDR3 DNA: TGTGCCAGCAAATACCAAGGACGGACAGATACGCAGTATTTT
CDR3 protein: CASKYQGRTDTQYF
J gene: TRBJ2-3
clone size: many
D gene: NA
V gene: TRBV27

CDR3 DNA: TGTGCCAGCTCACCCTCGACTAGCGGGGCGAACAATGAGCAGTTCTTC
CDR3 protein: CASSPSTSGANNEQFF
J gene: TRBJ2-1
clone size: many
D gene: TRBD2
V gene: TRBV18

CDR3 DNA: TGTGCCAGCAGTTACACATTTCTAGCGGGGGGGATCAATGAGCAGTTCTTC
CDR3 protein: CASSYTFLAGGINEQFF
J gene: TRBJ2-1
clone size: many
D gene: TRBD2
V gene: TRBV6-2/TRBV6-3

CDR3 DNA: TGTGCCAGCAGCCCCTCAGGTACCACCGGGGAGCTGTTTTTT
CDR3 protein: CASSPSGTTGELFF
J gene: TRBJ2-2
clone size: many
D gene: NA
V gene: TRBV3-1

CDR3 DNA: TGCAGCGTTGGGGGTACTCTCTCCTACGAGCAGTACTTC
CDR3 protein: CSVGGTLSYEQYF
J gene: TRBJ2-7
clone size: many
D gene: NA
V gene: TRBV29-1

CDR3 DNA: TGTGCCAGCAGCCCCGGGACAGTTTATTCACCCCTCCACTTT
CDR3 protein: CASSPGTVYSPLHF
J gene: TRBJ1-6
clone size: many
D gene: TRBD1
V gene: TRBV7-2

CDR3 DNA: TGTGCCACCACCGACAGGGGGTTGGCAGATACGCAGTATTTT
CDR3 protein: CATTDRGLADTQYF
J gene: TRBJ2-3
clone size: many
D gene: TRBD1
V gene: TRBV24-1

CDR3 DNA: TGTGCCAGCAGTCCGGGCACTAGCGGGGGCCTGAATGAGCAGTTCTTC
CDR3 protein: CASSPGTSGGLNEQFF
J gene: TRBJ2-1
clone size: many
D gene: TRBD2
V gene: TRBV12-3/TRBV12-4

CDR3 DNA: TGTGCCAGCAGTAAGAGCGGGACCACCCTCGGGCAGTACTTC
CDR3 protein: CASSKSGTTLGQYF
J gene: TRBJ2-5
clone size: many
D gene: TRBD2
V gene: TRBV2

CDR3 DNA: TGCAGCGTTGAGCCGGACAATTCCTACGAGCAGTACTTC
CDR3 protein: CSVEPDNSYEQYF
J gene: TRBJ2-7
clone size: few
D gene: NA
V gene: TRBV29-1

CDR3 DNA: TGTGCCAGCAGCCGGGACACCCCCTCTGGGGCCAACGTCCTGACTTTC
CDR3 protein: CASSRDTPSGANVLTF
J gene: TRBJ2-6
clone size: many
D gene: NA
V gene: TRBV2

CDR3 DNA: TGTGCCAGCAGTTACTCTCCCAGCACCACAGATACGCAGTATTTT
CDR3 protein: CASSYSPSTTDTQYF
J gene: TRBJ2-3
clone size: many
D gene: NA
V gene: TRBV6-5

CDR3 DNA: TGTGCCAGCAGTCCCAGGAATTCACCCCTCCACTTT
CDR3 protein: CASSPRNSPLHF
J gene: TRBJ1-6
clone size: many
D gene: NA
V gene: TRBV12-3/TRBV12-4

CDR3 DNA: TGTGCCAGCAGTTCCTACAGGTCCCGGGAGACCCAGTACTTC
CDR3 protein: CASSSYRSRETQYF
J gene: TRBJ2-5
clone size: many
D gene: NA
V gene: TRBV12-3/TRBV12-4

CDR3 DNA: TGTGCCAGCAGTCCTGGGGAGTACAATGAGCAGTTCTTC
CDR3 protein: CASSPGEYNEQFF
J gene: TRBJ2-1
clone size: many
D gene: NA
V gene: TRBV6-5

CDR3 DNA: TGTGCCAGCGGGGACCGGGACAGCCTTCTCGTCCTGACTTTC
CDR3 protein: CASGDRDSLLVLTF
J gene: TRBJ2-6
clone size: few
D gene: TRBD1
V gene: TRBV2

CDR3 DNA: TGCGCCAGCAGACAGGAGGCCACAGATACGCAGTATTTT
CDR3 protein: CASRQEATDTQYF
J gene: TRBJ2-3
clone size: NA
D gene: NA
V gene: TRBV5-1

CDR3 DNA: TGCGCCAGCAGCCAAGATCTGCTGGCTGGCGGGAGGTTCAACAATGAGCAGTTCTTC
CDR3 protein: CASSQDLLAGGRFNNEQFF
J gene: TRBJ2-1
clone size: many
D gene: TRBD2
V gene: TRBV4-3

CDR3 DNA: TGCAGTGCTCATAGGCGAGATGAGCAGTTCTTC
CDR3 protein: CSAHRRDEQFF
J gene: TRBJ2-1
clone size: NA
D gene: NA
V gene: TRBV20-1

CDR3 DNA: TGTGCCAGCAGCGGGAATAGCGCCTCCTCCACAGATACGCAGTATTTT
CDR3 protein: CASSGNSASSTDTQYF
J gene: TRBJ2-3
clone size: many
D gene: NA
V gene: TRBV12-3/TRBV12-4

CDR3 DNA: TGCAGCGTTGAGGTTTCAGGTCCGCAGTATTTT
CDR3 protein: CSVEVSGPQYF
J gene: TRBJ2-3
clone size: NA
D gene: NA
V gene: TRBV29-1

CDR3 DNA: TGTGCCAGTATGCGGACAGACATGAACACTGAAGCTTTCTTT
CDR3 protein: CASMRTDMNTEAFF
J gene: TRBJ1-1
clone size: many
D gene: NA
V gene: TRBV19

CDR3 DNA: TGCAGCGTTGGGTGGCGGGGGTCTCGGAATGAGCAGTTCTTC
CDR3 protein: CSVGWRGSRNEQFF
J gene: TRBJ2-1
clone size: many
D gene: TRBD2
V gene: TRBV29-1

CDR3 DNA: TGTGCCAGCAGCTCGGGACCAATTAGCTCTGGAAACACCATATATTTT
CDR3 protein: CASSSGPISSGNTIYF
J gene: TRBJ1-3
clone size: NA
D gene: NA
V gene: TRBV7-9

CDR3 DNA: TGTGCCAGCAGCCAGGAGTCAGGGCCCCAGCATTTT
CDR3 protein: CASSQESGPQHF
J gene: TRBJ1-5
clone size: many
D gene: NA
V gene: TRBV14

CDR3 DNA: TGTGCCAGCAGAGATACTAGCGGGCTTGCGGATGAGCAGTTCTTC
CDR3 protein: CASRDTSGLADEQFF
J gene: TRBJ2-1
clone size: many
D gene: TRBD2
V gene: TRBV11-3

CDR3 DNA: TGTGCCAGCAGCTCTTGGTTGGCTGAAGCTTTCTTT
CDR3 protein: CASSSWLAEAFF
J gene: TRBJ1-1
clone size: medium-sized
D gene: NA
V gene: TRBV7-9

CDR3 DNA: TGCAGTGCGGTTGCTCGACAGGGCGGCTACGAGCAGTACTTC
CDR3 protein: CSAVARQGGYEQYF
J gene: TRBJ2-7
clone size: NA
D gene: TRBD1
V gene: TRBV20-1

CDR3 DNA: TGTGCCATCAGTGGACTAGCGGAGGCCAATGAGCAGTTCTTC
CDR3 protein: CAISGLAEANEQFF
J gene: TRBJ2-1
clone size: many
D gene: TRBD2
V gene: TRBV10-3

CDR3 DNA: TGTGCCAGCAGCACACGCAGGACAGGATTTGAGCAGTTCTTC
CDR3 protein: CASSTRRTGFEQFF
J gene: TRBJ2-1
clone size: few
D gene: TRBD1
V gene: TRBV6-1

CDR3 DNA: TGTGCCAGCAGTGAAAGCGCGGATCCAGGGGACTTGAGGTCGGCCAAAAACATTCAGTACTTC
CDR3 protein: CASSESADPGDLRSAKNIQYF
J gene: TRBJ2-4
clone size: NA
D gene: NA
V gene: TRBV6-1

CDR3 DNA: TGTGCCAGCAGTTTTATCGGGGAGCTGTTTTTT
CDR3 protein: CASSFIGELFF
J gene: TRBJ2-2
clone size: many
D gene: NA
V gene: TRBV12-3/TRBV12-4

CDR3 DNA: TGTGCCAGCAGTACCCAGGAGAACTATGGCTACACCTTC
CDR3 protein: CASSTQENYGYTF
J gene: TRBJ1-2
clone size: many
D gene: NA
V gene: TRBV6-2/TRBV6-3

CDR3 DNA: TGCAGCGTTGATCTTAGCGGGACGAAGTTCTTC
CDR3 protein: CSVDLSGTKFF
J gene: TRBJ2-1
clone size: many
D gene: TRBD2
V gene: TRBV29-1

CDR3 DNA: TGCAGTGCCCACTCAGGGGGCGAAGATGAAGCTTTCTTT
CDR3 protein: CSAHSGGEDEAFF
J gene: TRBJ1-1
clone size: many
D gene: TRBD1
V gene: TRBV20-1

CDR3 DNA: TGTGCCACCGGGGGAGATACGCAGTATTTT
CDR3 protein: CATGGDTQYF
J gene: TRBJ2-3
clone size: many
D gene: NA
V gene: TRBV24-1

CDR3 DNA: TGTGCCAGCAGCTTAACACAAAACATAGGCCGAGATGAGCAGTTCTTC
CDR3 protein: CASSLTQNIGRDEQFF
J gene: TRBJ2-1
clone size: many
D gene: NA
V gene: TRBV7-8

CDR3 DNA: TGTGCCAGCAGTACCGAAGGGGATCAGCCCCAGCATTTT
CDR3 protein: CASSTEGDQPQHF
J gene: TRBJ1-5
clone size: NA
D gene: NA
V gene: TRBV6-5